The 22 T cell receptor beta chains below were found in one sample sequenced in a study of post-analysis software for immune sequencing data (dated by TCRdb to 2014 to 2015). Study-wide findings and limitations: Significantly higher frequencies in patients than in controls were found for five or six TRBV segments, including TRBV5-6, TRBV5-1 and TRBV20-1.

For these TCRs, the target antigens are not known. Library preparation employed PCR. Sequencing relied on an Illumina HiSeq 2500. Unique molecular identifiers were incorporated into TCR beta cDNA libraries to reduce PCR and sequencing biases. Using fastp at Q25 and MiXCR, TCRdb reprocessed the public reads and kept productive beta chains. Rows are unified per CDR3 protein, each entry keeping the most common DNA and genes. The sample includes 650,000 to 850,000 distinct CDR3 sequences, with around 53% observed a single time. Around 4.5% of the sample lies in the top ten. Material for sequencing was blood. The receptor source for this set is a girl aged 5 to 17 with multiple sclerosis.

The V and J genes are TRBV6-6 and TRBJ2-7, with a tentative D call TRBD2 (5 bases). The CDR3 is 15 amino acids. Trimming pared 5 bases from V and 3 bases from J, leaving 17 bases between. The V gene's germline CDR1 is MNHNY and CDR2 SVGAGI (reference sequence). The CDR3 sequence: CASSRNLDGDYEQYF. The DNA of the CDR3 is TGTGCCAGCAGTCGCAACTTGGACGGGGACTACGAGCAGTACTTC.

CDR3 bases: TGTGCCAGCTCATCCCCCGAGCAGCCCCAGCATTTT. It yields the protein CASSSPEQPQHF. The chain is built from TRBV18 and TRBJ1-5; no reliable D call. CDR3 length: 12 amino acids. Germline loops: CDR1 KGHSH, CDR2 LQKENI. V was shortened by 5 bases and J by 7 bases, with 9 bases between the two germline ends.

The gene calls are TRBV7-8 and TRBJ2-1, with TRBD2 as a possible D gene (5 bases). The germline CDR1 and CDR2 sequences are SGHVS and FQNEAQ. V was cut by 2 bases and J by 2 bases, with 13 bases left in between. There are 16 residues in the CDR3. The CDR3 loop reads CASSLNRRLTYNEQFF. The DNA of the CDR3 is TGTGCCAGCAGCTTAAATCGTCGACTAACCTACAATGAGCAGTTCTTC.

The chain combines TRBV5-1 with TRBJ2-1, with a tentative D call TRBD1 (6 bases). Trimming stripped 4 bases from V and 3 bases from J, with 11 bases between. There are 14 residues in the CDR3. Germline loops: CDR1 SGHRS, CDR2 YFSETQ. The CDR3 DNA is TGCGCCAGCAGCCCCGGGACAAACTACAATGAGCAGTTCTTC. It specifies CASSPGTNYNEQFF.

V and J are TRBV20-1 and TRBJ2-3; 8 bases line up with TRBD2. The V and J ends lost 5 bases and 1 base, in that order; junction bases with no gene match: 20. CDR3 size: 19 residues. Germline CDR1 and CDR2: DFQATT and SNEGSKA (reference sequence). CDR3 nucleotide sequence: TGCAGTGCTCTACCCGAAGGACGGGAGGGCTCTTCTGGCACAGATACGCAGTATTTT. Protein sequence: CSALPEGREGSSGTDTQYF.

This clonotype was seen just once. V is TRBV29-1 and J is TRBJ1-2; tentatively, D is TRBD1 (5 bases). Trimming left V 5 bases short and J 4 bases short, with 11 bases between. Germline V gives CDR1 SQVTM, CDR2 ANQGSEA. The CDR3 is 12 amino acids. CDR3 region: CSVSGGAYGYTF. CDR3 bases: TGCAGCGTTTCAGGCGGGGCCTATGGCTACACCTTC.

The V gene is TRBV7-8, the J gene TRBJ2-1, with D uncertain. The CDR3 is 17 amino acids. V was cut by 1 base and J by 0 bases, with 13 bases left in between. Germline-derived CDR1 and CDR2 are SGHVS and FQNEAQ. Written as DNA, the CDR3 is TGTGCCAGCAGCTTAGTTGGCCTTAGTAGCTCCTACAATGAGCAGTTCTTC. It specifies CASSLVGLSSSYNEQFF.

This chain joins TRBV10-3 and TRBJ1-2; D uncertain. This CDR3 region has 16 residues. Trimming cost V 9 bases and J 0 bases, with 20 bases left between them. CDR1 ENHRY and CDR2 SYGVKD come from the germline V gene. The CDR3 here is CAIGPTPERANYGYTF. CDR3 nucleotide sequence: TGTGCCATAGGACCTACCCCAGAGAGGGCTAACTATGGCTACACCTTC.

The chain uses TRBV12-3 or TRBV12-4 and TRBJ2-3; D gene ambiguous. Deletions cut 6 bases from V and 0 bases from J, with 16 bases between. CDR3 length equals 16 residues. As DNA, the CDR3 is TGTGCCAGCAGCCCCCGAAGGCGGCCTAGCACAGATACGCAGTATTTT. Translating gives CASSPRRRPSTDTQYF.

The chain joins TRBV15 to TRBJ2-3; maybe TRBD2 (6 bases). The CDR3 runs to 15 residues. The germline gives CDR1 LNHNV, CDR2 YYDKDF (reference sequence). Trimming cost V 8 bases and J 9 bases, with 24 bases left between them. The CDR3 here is CATGLSETRGDTQYF. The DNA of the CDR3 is TGTGCCACCGGGCTTTCGGAGACTAGAGGGGACACGCAGTATTTT.

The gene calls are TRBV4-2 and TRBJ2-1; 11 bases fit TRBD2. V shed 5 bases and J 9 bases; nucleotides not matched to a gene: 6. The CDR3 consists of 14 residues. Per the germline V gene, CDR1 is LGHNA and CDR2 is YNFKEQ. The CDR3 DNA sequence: TGTGCCAGCAGCGGACTAGCGGGCGACGGTGAGCAGTTCTTC. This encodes CASSGLAGDGEQFF.

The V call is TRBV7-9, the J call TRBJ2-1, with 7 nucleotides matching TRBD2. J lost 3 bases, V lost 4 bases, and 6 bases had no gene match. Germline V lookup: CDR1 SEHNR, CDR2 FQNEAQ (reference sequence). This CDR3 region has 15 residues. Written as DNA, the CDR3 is TGTGCCAGCAGCTCTAAGCGGGGAAGCTACAATGAGCAGTTCTTC. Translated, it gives CASSSKRGSYNEQFF. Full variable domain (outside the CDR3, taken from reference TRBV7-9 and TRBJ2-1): DTGVSQNPRHKITKRGQNVTFRCDPISEHNRLYWYRQTLGQGPEFLTYFQNEAQLEKSRLLSDRFSAERPKGSFSTLEIQRTEQGDSAMYLCASSSKRGSYNEQFFGPGTRLTVL.

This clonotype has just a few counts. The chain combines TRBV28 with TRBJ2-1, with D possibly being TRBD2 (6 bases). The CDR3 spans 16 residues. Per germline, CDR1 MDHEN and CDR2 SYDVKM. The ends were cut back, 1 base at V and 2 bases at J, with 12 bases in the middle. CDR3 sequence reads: CASSLSEGVAYNEQFF. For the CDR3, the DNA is TGTGCCAGCAGTTTATCGGAGGGAGTGGCCTACAATGAGCAGTTCTTC.

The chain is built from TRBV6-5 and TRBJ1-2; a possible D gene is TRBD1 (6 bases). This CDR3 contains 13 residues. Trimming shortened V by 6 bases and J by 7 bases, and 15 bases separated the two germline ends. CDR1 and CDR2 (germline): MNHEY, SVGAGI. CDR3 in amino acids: CASRSPGAIGYTF. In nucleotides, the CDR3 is TGTGCCAGCAGGTCCCCAGGGGCAATTGGCTACACCTTC.

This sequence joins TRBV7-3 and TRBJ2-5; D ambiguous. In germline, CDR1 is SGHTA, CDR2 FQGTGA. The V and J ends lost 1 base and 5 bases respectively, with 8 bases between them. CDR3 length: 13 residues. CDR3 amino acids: CASSLMPAETQYF. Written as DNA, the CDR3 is TGTGCCAGCAGCTTAATGCCCGCGGAGACCCAGTACTTC.

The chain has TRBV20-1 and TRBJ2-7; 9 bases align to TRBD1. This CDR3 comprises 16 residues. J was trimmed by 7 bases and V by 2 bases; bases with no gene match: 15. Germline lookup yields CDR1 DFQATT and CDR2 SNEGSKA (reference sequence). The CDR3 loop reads CSARRWGTGITGEQYF. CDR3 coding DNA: TGCAGTGCTAGAAGGTGGGGGACAGGGATCACTGGGGAGCAGTACTTC.

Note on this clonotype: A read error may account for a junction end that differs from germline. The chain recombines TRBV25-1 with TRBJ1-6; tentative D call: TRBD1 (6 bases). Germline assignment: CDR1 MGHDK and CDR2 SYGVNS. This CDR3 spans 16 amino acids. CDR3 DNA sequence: TGTGCCAGCAGTGCCATACAGGGTGTTTATAATTCATCCCTCCACTTT. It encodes CASSAIQGVYNSSLHF.

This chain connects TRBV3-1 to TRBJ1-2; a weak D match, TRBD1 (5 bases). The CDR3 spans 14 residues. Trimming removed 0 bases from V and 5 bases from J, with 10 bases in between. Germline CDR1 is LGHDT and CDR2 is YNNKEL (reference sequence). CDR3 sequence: CASSQEDTSYGYTF. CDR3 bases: TGTGCCAGCAGCCAAGAGGACACCTCTTATGGCTACACCTTC.

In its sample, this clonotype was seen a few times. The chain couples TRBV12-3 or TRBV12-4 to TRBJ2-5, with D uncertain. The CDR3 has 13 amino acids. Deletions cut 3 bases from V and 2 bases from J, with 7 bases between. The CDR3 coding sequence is TGTGCCAGCAGTTTCGCGGAACAAGAGACCCAGTACTTC. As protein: CASSFAEQETQYF.

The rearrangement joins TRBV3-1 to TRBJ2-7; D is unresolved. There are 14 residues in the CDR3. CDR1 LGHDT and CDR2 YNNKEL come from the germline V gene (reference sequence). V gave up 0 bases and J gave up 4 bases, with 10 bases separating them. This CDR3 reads CASSQERRAYEQYF. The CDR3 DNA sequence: TGTGCCAGCAGCCAAGAAAGACGGGCGTACGAGCAGTACTTC.

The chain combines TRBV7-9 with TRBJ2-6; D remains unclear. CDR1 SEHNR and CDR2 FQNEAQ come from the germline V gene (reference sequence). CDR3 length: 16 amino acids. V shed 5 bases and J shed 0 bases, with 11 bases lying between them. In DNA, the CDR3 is TGTGCCAGCAGCCACGCTGACACCTCTGGGGCCAACGTCCTGACTTTC. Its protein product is CASSHADTSGANVLTF.

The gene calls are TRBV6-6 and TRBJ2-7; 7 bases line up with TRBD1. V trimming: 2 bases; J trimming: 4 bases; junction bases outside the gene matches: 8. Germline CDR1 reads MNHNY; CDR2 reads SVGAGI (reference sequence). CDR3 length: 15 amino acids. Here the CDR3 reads CASSYRGQTLYEQYF. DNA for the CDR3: TGTGCCAGCAGTTACCGGGGACAGACACTTTACGAGCAGTACTTC.